This T cell receptor (beta chain) was obtained from a study of a mutant IDH1 vaccine in newly diagnosed glioma. About the study: Earlier therapy was either radiotherapy, temozolomide, or both, and most got both.

The CDR3 sequence is 11 residues long. V lost 4 bases, J lost 5 bases, and 4 bases lay in between. CDR1 is MGHRA and CDR2 is YSYEKL in the germline V gene. This sample's time point: week 11, during vaccination. Alongside topical imiquimod, each dose of vaccine comprised 300 ug of mutant IDH1 20-mer peptide. Sequencing was performed with immunoSEQ multiplex PCR; in TCRdb, only in-frame clones are kept and a portion is missing. The sample carries tens of thousands of clones, 60% to 80% recorded once. With regard to this clone: What it binds is not known.

The sequences come from PBMCs, collected from a glioma patient whose treatment included an IDH1 peptide vaccine. The chain employs TRBV4-1 and TRBJ2-3; no firm D call. The source is a woman under 30 with glioma. CDR3 sequence reads: CASSLLDTQYF. CDR3 DNA sequence: TGCGCCAGCAGCCTTCTAGATACGCAGTATTTT.